This T cell receptor (beta chain) derives from a study of T cells in Graves' hyperthyroidism and ophthalmopathy. For the study at large: Any treatment followed the collection of peripheral blood at initial diagnosis. The study, taken as a whole, reports: Ophthalmopathy cases were set apart from stable hyperthyroidism by a 13 V-J model.

Trimming took off 6 bases at V and 5 bases at J, with 23 bases between the two ends. This CDR3 has 16 residues. The germline CDR1 and CDR2 sequences are MNHNS and SASEGT. When ophthalmopathy did not progress within 18 months, Graves' hyperthyroidism was considered stable. Amplified TCR beta CDR3 regions derived from RNA transcripts. A set of HTBI primers served as the primers for a first-round RT-PCR of the TCR CDR3. TCRdb called the multiplex PCR reads again in MiXCR, with one record for every CDR3 protein. Found here are roughly 700,000 distinct CDR3 sequences, roughly a sixth of them singletons; the top ten hold 15% to 18%. In the case of this clonotype: The antigen is not known.

The material sequenced was blood. The V and J genes are TRBV6-1 and TRBJ2-7; either TRBD1 or TRBD2 may supply D (6 bases each). The TCR comes from a man in his fifties or sixties with Graves' hyperthyroidism. The CDR3 region is CASRDTQGGSDDEQYF. The CDR3 DNA reads as TGTGCCAGCAGAGACACCCAAGGGGGGAGTGACGACGAGCAGTACTTC.